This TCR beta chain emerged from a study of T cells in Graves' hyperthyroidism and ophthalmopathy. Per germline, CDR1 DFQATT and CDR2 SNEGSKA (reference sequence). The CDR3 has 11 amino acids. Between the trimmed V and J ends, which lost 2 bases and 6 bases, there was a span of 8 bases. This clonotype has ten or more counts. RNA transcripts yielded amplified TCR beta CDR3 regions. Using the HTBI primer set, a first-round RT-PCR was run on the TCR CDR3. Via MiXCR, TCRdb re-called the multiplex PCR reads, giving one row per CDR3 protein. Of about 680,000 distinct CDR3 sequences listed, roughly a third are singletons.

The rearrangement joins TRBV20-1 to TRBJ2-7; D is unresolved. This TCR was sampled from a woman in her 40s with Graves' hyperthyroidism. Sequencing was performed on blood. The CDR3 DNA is TGCAGTGCTAGAAGTGACACCGAGCAGTACTTC. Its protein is CSARSDTEQYF.